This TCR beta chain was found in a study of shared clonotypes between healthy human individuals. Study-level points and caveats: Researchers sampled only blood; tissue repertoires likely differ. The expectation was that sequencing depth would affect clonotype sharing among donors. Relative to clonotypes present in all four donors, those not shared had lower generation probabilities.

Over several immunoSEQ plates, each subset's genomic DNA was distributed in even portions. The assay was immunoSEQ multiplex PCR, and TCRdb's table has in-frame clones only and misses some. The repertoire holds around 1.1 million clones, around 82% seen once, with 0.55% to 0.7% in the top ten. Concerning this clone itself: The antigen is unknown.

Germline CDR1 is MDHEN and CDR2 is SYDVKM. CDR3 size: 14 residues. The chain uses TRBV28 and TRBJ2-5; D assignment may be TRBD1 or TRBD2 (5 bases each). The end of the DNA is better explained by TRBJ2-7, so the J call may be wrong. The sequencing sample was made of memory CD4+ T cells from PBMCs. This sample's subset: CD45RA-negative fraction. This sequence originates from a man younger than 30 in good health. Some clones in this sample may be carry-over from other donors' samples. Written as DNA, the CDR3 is TGTGCCAGCCCCAACCGGGACCGGTCCTACGAGCAGTACTTC. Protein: CASPNRDRSYEQYF.